Included here is one T cell receptor (beta chain) sequence, with context. Its antigen is still unknown. The sample belongs to a study of CD8 T cells in ankylosing spondylitis. Regarding the study as a whole: Disease-linked clones reportedly showed significant enrichment in matched ankylosing spondylitis synovial fluid. Existing reports had already noted some motif variants in reactive arthritis synovial fluid and blood.

Germline V CDR1 and CDR2: SGHDT, YYEEEE. Trimming cost V 4 bases and J 0 bases, with 8 bases left between them. The CDR3 spans 14 residues. 5'-RACE, quantitative and with molecular barcodes, yielded the TCR beta libraries. MiXCR was run by TCRdb on the 5' RACE reads, yielding one entry per CDR3 protein. The table shows about 160,000 distinct CDR3 sequences, with 9.8% occurring only once. This clonotype was obtained from a female donor with ankylosing spondylitis or in good health (not recorded which). The V gene is TRBV5-6, the J gene TRBJ1-5; D gene unclear. Material: blood, either unsorted or a sorted T cell fraction (not recorded which). CDR3 sequence reads: CASSPAHSNQPQHF. As DNA, the CDR3 is TGTGCCAGCAGCCCCGCACATAGCAATCAGCCCCAGCATTTT.